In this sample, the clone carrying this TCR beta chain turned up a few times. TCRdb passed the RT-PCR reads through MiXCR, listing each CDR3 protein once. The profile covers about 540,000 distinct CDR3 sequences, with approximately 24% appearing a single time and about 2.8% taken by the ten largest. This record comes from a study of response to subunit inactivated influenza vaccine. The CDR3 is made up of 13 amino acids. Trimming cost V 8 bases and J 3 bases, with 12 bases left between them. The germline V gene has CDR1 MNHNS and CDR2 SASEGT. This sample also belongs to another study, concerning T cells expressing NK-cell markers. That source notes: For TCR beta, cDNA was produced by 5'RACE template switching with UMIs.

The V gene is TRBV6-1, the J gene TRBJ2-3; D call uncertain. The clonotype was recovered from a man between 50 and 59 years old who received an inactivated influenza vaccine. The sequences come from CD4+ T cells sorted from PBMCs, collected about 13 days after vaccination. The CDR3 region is CASVQRMTDTQYF. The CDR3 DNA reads TGTGCCAGCGTCCAGCGAATGACAGATACGCAGTATTTT.